A single sample gave rise to the 9 T cell receptor beta chains below, sequenced in a study of identical twins. From the 5' RACE reads, TCRdb called clonotypes with MiXCR, one entry per CDR3 protein. The table shows just under 550,000 distinct CDR3 sequences, with 15% occurring only once. These data also formed part of another study, on yellow fever vaccine responses in identical twins.

The sequenced material came from CD4+ T cells sorted from blood. Receptors were obtained from a woman aged 18-30 years in good health.

V gene TRBV2 combines with J gene TRBJ2-1, with D perhaps TRBD1 (6 bases). Deletions cut 4 bases from V and 4 bases from J, with 14 bases between. There are 15 residues in the CDR3. CDR1 and CDR2 from the germline V gene are SNHLY and FYNNEI. CDR3 coding DNA: TGTGCCAGCAGTGTTGGACAGACTCTTTACAATGAGCAGTTCTTC. Its translation is CASSVGQTLYNEQFF.

The rearrangement links TRBV7-3 to TRBJ2-1; no firm D call. V was trimmed by 1 base and J by 6 bases, leaving 10 bases between them. Germline CDR1 is SGHTA and CDR2 is FQGTGA. This CDR3 has 14 residues. CDR3 sequence: CASSLNLKGNEQFF. CDR3 DNA sequence: TGTGCCAGCAGCTTAAATCTGAAGGGCAATGAGCAGTTCTTC.

This clonotype has just a few counts. The J gene is TRBJ2-7, the V gene TRBV12-3 or TRBV12-4, with 8 bases that match TRBD2. Losses at the gene ends were 5 bases for V and 2 bases for J; bases not matched to a gene: 5. This CDR3 region has 14 residues. CDR3 DNA: TGTGCCAGCAGTCTTAGCGGGACCCCCTACGAGCAGTACTTC. Protein sequence: CASSLSGTPYEQYF.

The V gene is TRBV24-1, the J gene TRBJ2-3; maybe TRBD1 (6 bases). The V end lost 7 bases, the J end lost 5 bases, and 6 bases lay between the germline ends. The CDR3 length is 11 residues. Per germline, CDR1 KGHDR and CDR2 SFDVKD. CDR3 sequence: CATRQGDTQYF. The CDR3 DNA follows: TGTGCCACCAGACAGGGAGATACGCAGTATTTT.

The CDR3 sequence: CASSATSKRGFRDTQYF. The CDR3, as DNA: TGTGCCAGCAGTGCGACCTCTAAGCGGGGGTTCAGAGATACGCAGTATTTT. V is TRBV28 and J is TRBJ2-3; 8 positions agree with TRBD2. The germline CDR1 and CDR2 sequences are MDHEN and SYDVKM. V was clipped by 5 bases and J by 5 bases; unmatched bases: 15. The CDR3 loop spans 17 amino acids.

This clonotype was counted between two and nine times. This sequence joins TRBV24-1 and TRBJ2-5; TRBD2 matches 9 bases. The CDR3 extends over 14 amino acids. Germline lookup yields CDR1 KGHDR and CDR2 SFDVKD. Unmatched junction bases numbered 1, after V lost 3 bases and J lost 3 bases. The CDR3 loop reads CATSDRTSEETQYF. The CDR3 nucleotides read TGTGCCACCAGTGATCGGACTAGCGAAGAGACCCAGTACTTC.

In this sample, this clonotype turned up a few times. In this CDR3 the conserved last residue, phenylalanine or tryptophan, is missing, so a read error is likely. The DNA is omitted, as the CDR3 cannot be located on it reliably, and the CDR3 follows TCRdb's listing. The gene calls are TRBV5-6 and TRBJ2-3; the table's D call, TRBD2, was not checked against the DNA. Germline V CDR1 and CDR2: SGHDT, YYEEEE. The CDR3 numbers 12 amino acids, ends counted. This CDR3 is CASSSPPGLPAL.

The chain carries TRBV12-3 or TRBV12-4 and TRBJ2-7; D unclear. The CDR3 is 15 residues long. Trimming left V 6 bases short and J 1 base short, with 16 bases between. The CDR3 nucleotides are TGTGCCAGCAGGCAGGCGCCGGGTTCGTCCTACGAGCAGTACTTC. It is translated as CASRQAPGSSYEQYF.

The chain has TRBV12-3 or TRBV12-4 and TRBJ2-6; 7 bases are a match to TRBD2. V shed 7 bases, J shed 4 bases, and the junction held 16 bases outside the gene matches. The CDR3 runs 18 residues. This chain's CDR3 is CASIFLTREGRGANVLTF. For the CDR3, the DNA is TGTGCCAGCATCTTTCTAACTAGGGAGGGGAGAGGGGCCAACGTCCTGACTTTC.